This paragraph reports one T cell receptor beta chain. No antigen is known for it. TCRdb ran MiXCR on the reads and lists one entry per CDR3 protein. The profile shows around 900,000 distinct CDR3 sequences, under 40% of them singletons. This entry is derived from a study of T cell repertoires in cytomegalovirus infection. J was trimmed by 5 bases and V by 3 bases; bases with no gene match: 4. Germline V gene lookup returns CDR1 MNHEY and CDR2 SMNVEV (reference sequence). The CDR3 spans 15 residues. Points from the study as a whole: Cumulative frequency of public TCR beta families picked out carriers of CMV plus the relevant HLA. CMV-specific TCR beta clonotypes restricted by HLA-C dominated the ex vivo response.

This sequence was found in a human donor in good health (CMV status not recorded). Some clones in this sample may be carry-over from other donors' samples. This specimen consisted of cultured CD8+ T cells from PBMCs, obtained from culture after CMV antigen stimulation. The genes are TRBV27 and TRBJ1-4; 9 positions match TRBD1. The CDR3 protein is CASSLRDRANEKLFF. The CDR3 DNA reads as TGTGCCAGCAGTTTGAGGGACAGGGCAAATGAAAAACTGTTTTTT. The full variable domain, in which reference TRBV27 and TRBJ1-4 provide the parts outside the CDR3, is EAQVTQNPRYLITVTGKKLTVTCSQNMNHEYMSWYRQDPGLGLRQIYYSMNVEVTDKGDVPEGYKVSRKEKRNFPLILESPSPNQTSLYFCASSLRDRANEKLFFGSGTQLSVL.